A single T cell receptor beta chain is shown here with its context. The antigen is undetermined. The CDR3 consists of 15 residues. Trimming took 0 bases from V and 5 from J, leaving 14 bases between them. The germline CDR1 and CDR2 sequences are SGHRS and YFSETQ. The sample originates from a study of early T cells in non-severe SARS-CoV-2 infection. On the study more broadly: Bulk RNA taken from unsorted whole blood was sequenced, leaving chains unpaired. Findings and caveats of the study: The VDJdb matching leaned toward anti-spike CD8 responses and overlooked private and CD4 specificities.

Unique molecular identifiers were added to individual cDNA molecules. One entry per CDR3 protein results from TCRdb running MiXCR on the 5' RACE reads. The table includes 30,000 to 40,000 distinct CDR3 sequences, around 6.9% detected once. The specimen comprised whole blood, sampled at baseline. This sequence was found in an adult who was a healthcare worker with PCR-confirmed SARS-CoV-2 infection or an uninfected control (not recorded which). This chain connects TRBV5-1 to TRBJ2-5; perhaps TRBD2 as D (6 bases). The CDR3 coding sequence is TGCGCCAGCAGCTTGGCCGGGGGTAGCTCCGAGACCCAGTACTTC. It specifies CASSLAGGSSETQYF.